This T cell receptor beta chain came from a study of T-cell memory formation after mild COVID-19. The ends were cut back, 0 bases at V and 4 bases at J, with 14 bases in the middle. There are 15 residues in the CDR3. Germline assignment: CDR1 SGDLS and CDR2 YYNGEE. TCRdb passed the 5' RACE reads through MiXCR, listing each CDR3 protein once. The sample gives 300,000 to 400,000 distinct CDR3 sequences, approximately 15% of which show up once; roughly 22% is in the top ten. The rearrangement joins TRBV9 to TRBJ2-7; possibly TRBD1 for D (6 bases). The source of this sequence is a man between 18 and 35 years old who had mild COVID-19 (a few samples of this study predate the infection). Cell type and time point are not known. Sequences were obtained from PBMCs or a T cell subset sorted from them (not recorded which). DNA for the CDR3: TGTGCCAGCAGCGTAGCCCCAGGGGCTGGGTACGAGCAGTACTTC. Translated, it gives CASSVAPGAGYEQYF.